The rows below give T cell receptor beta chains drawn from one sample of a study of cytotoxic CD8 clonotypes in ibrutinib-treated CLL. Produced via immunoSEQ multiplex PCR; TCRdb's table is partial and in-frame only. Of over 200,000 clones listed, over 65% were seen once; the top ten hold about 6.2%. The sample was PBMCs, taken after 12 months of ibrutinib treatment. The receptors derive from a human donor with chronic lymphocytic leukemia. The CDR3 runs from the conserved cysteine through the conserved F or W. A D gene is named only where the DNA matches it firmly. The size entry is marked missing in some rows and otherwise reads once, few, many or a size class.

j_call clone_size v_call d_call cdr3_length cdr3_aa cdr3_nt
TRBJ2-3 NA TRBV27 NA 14 CASSFRGLTDTQYF TGTGCCAGCAGTTTCCGGGGGCTGACAGATACGCAGTATTTT
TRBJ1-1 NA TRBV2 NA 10 CASRGSRTFF TGTGCCAGCAGAGGGAGTCGGACTTTCTTT
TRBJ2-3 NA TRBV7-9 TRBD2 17 CASSLTPSGASTDTQYF TGTGCCAGCAGCTTAACCCCTAGCGGGGCTAGCACAGATACGCAGTATTTT
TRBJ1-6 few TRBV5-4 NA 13 CASSLTYGGDLHF TGTGCCAGCAGCTTGACGTACGGCGGGGACCTCCACTTT
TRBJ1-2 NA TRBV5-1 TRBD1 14 CASSFSGTGDGYTF TGCGCCAGCAGCTTCTCCGGGACAGGGGATGGCTACACCTTC
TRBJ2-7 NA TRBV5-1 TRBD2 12 CASSSVGGEEYF TGCGCCAGCAGCTCGGTGGGAGGGGAGGAGTACTTC
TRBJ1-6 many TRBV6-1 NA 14 CASRTEQQNSPLHF TGTGCCAGCAGGACCGAACAACAGAATTCACCCCTCCACTTT
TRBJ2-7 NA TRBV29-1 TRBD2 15 CSVGGTSGPPGEQYF TGCAGCGTTGGAGGGACTAGCGGACCGCCCGGCGAGCAGTACTTC
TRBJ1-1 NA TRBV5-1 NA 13 CASSLGGRTEAFF TGCGCCAGCAGCTTGGGAGGTCGTACTGAAGCTTTCTTT
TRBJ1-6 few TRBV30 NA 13 CAWCGQINSPLHF TGTGCCTGGTGCGGCCAGATTAATTCACCCCTCCACTTT
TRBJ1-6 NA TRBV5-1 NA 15 CASSLHWEKNSPLHF TGCGCCAGCAGCTTACATTGGGAAAAGAATTCACCCCTCCACTTT
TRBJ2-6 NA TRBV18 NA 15 CASSPKRAGANVLTF TGTGCCAGCTCACCCAAGAGGGCTGGGGCCAACGTCCTGACTTTC
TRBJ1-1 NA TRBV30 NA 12 CAWRTLSLRAFF TGTGCCTGGAGGACACTTTCTCTTCGGGCTTTCTTT
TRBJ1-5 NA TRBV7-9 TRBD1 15 CASSGDREGNQPQHF TGTGCCAGCAGCGGGGACAGGGAGGGCAATCAGCCCCAGCATTTT
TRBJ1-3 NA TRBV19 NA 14 CASSDGTFGNTIYF TGTGCCAGTAGTGACGGAACTTTTGGAAACACCATATATTTT
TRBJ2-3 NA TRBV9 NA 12 CASSVAIDTQYF TGTGCCAGCAGCGTAGCAATAGATACGCAGTATTTT
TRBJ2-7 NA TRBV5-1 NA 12 CASSLANQEQYF TGCGCCAGCAGCTTGGCTAATCAGGAGCAGTACTTC
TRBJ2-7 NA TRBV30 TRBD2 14 CAWTGLAGSYEQYF TGTGCCTGGACGGGGCTAGCGGGCTCCTACGAGCAGTACTTC
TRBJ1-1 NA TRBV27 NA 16 CASSLWAGTPGTEAFF TGTGCCAGCAGTTTATGGGCCGGGACACCGGGCACTGAAGCTTTCTTT
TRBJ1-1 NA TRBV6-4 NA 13 CASSLKTGTEAFF TGTGCCAGCAGCCTAAAGACAGGCACTGAAGCTTTCTTT
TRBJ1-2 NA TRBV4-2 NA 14 CASSLLPSSSGYTF TGTGCCAGCAGCCTTTTACCGAGTAGTTCGGGCTACACCTTC
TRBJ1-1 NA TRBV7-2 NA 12 CASSLGRTEAFF TGTGCCAGCAGCTTGGGCAGGACTGAAGCTTTCTTT
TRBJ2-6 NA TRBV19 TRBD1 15 CASSADRAGANVLTF TGTGCCAGTAGTGCTGACAGGGCTGGGGCCAACGTCCTGACTTTC
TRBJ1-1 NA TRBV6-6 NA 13 CASSPWEDSEAFF TGTGCCAGCAGCCCTTGGGAGGACAGTGAAGCTTTCTTT
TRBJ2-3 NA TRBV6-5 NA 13 CASSPTRTDTQYF TGTGCCAGCAGCCCTACCCGCACAGATACGCAGTATTTT
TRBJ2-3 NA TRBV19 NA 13 CASSPRPWDTQYF TGTGCCAGTAGTCCCCGTCCGTGGGATACGCAGTATTTT
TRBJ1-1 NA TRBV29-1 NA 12 CSGSWGATEAFF TGCAGCGGGTCGTGGGGGGCCACTGAAGCTTTCTTT
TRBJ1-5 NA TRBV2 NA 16 CASSESGGRSYQPQHF TGTGCCAGCAGTGAATCGGGTGGCAGATCTTACCAGCCCCAGCATTTT
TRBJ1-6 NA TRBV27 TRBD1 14 CASKLGQGQSPLHF TGTGCCAGCAAGCTCGGACAGGGTCAATCACCCCTCCACTTT
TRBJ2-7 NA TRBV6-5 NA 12 CASSSTGREQYF TGTGCCAGCAGTTCCACAGGGCGCGAGCAGTACTTC
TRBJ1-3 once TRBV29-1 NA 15 CSVRLTVRSGNTIYF TGCAGCGTTCGACTGACAGTACGCTCTGGAAACACCATATATTTT
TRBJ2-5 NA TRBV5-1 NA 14 CASSTTGPQETQYF TGCGCCAGCAGCACCACGGGGCCTCAAGAGACCCAGTACTTC
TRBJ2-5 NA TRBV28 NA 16 CASSSLGGRFQETQYF TGTGCCAGCAGTTCGCTAGGTGGGAGGTTCCAAGAGACCCAGTACTTC
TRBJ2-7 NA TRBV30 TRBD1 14 CAWKYGQGLGEQYF TGTGCCTGGAAATACGGACAGGGGCTAGGCGAGCAGTACTTC
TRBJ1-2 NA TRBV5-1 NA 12 CASSPSLSGYTF TGCGCCAGCAGCCCTAGTCTGAGTGGCTACACCTTC
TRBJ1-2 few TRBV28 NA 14 CASSSAGTGYGHTF TGTGCCAGCAGTTCCGCAGGGACTGGCTATGGCCACACCTTC
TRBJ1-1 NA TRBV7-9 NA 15 CASSLEGTGGWRAFF TGTGCCAGCAGCTTAGAAGGAACCGGGGGCTGGAGAGCTTTCTTT
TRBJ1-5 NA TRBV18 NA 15 CASSPPGVRNQPQHF TGTGCCAGCTCACCACCGGGAGTTAGAAATCAGCCCCAGCATTTT
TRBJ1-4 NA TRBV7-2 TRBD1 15 CASSYGDRINEKLFF TGTGCCAGCAGCTACGGGGACAGGATAAATGAAAAACTGTTTTTT
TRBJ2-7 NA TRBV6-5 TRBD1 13 CASSIRTGYEQYF TGTGCCAGCAGTATACGGACAGGGTACGAGCAGTACTTC
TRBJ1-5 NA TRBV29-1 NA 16 CSVPVHRDGSNQPQHF TGCAGCGTACCCGTACACAGGGACGGCTCCAATCAGCCCCAGCATTTT
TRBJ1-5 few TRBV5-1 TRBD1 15 CASSTGTGTNQPQHF TGCGCCAGCAGCACGGGGACAGGGACCAATCAGCCCCAGCATTTT
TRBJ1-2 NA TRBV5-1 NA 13 CASSLDGGYGYTF TGCGCCAGCAGCTTGGATGGCGGGTATGGCTACACCTTC
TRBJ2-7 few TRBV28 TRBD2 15 CASTETGTSGFEQYF TGTGCCAGCACTGAAACCGGGACTAGCGGGTTTGAGCAGTACTTC
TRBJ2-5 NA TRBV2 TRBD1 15 CASSGTGTGRETQYF TGTGCCAGCAGTGGGACCGGGACAGGACGGGAGACCCAGTACTTC
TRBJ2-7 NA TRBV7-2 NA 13 CASSSDSSYEQYF TGTGCCAGCAGCTCTGACAGCTCCTACGAGCAGTACTTC
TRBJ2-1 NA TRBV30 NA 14 CAWSPDSTYNEQFF TGTGCCTGGAGCCCGGACAGCACCTACAATGAGCAGTTCTTC
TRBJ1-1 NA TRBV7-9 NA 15 CASSLVRVVTTEAFF TGTGCCAGCAGCTTAGTCAGGGTTGTCACAACTGAAGCTTTCTTT
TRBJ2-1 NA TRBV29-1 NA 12 CSVVGPAHEQFF TGCAGCGTTGTGGGGCCCGCACATGAGCAGTTCTTC
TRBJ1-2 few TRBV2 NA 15 CASSGVRGSNYGYTF TGTGCCAGCAGTGGGGTCAGGGGATCTAACTATGGCTACACCTTC
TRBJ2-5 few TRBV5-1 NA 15 CASSLGNSGQETQYF TGCGCCAGCAGCTTGGGGAACAGTGGTCAAGAGACCCAGTACTTC
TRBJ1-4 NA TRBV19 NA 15 CASSIPHSLNEKLFF TGTGCCAGTAGTATCCCTCACAGTTTAAATGAAAAACTGTTTTTT
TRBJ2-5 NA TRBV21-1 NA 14 CASKSGTDQETQYF TGTGCCAGCAAATCGGGAACGGACCAAGAGACCCAGTACTTC
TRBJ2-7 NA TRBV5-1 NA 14 CASSRTGNAYEQYF TGCGCCAGCTCAAGGACCGGAAACGCCTATGAGCAGTACTTC
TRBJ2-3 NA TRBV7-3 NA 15 CASSHRPRGGDTQYF TGTGCCAGCAGTCACAGGCCAAGGGGGGGAGATACGCAGTATTTT